A selection of T cell receptor beta chains follows, all from one sample in a study of PD-L1 blockade in urothelial cancer. Sequencing used immunoSEQ multiplex PCR; TCRdb keeps in-frame clones, though not all of them. The sample records 35,000 to 45,000 clones, approximately 89% being singletons. The material was PBMCs, obtained around atezolizumab (anti-PD-L1) treatment. The receptors originated from a woman aged 60-75 years with urothelial cancer. The CDR3 runs from the conserved cysteine through the conserved F or W. D genes are given only for firm matches. Clone size, where shown, is once, few, many, or a class for clones that have expanded.

d_gene: TRBD2
abundance: .
j_gene: TRBJ2-7
v_gene: TRBV7-9
CDR3aa: CASSSPTTSGRAYEQYF
CDR3nt: TGTGCCAGCAGCTCCCCTACGACTAGCGGGAGAGCCTACGAGCAGTACTTC

d_gene: .
abundance: .
j_gene: TRBJ2-5
v_gene: TRBV5-1
CDR3aa: CASSLTPGFQLLRETQYF
CDR3nt: TGCGCCAGCAGCTTGACCCCCGGGTTCCAGCTCCTTCGAGAGACCCAGTACTTC

d_gene: TRBD1
abundance: .
j_gene: TRBJ2-7
v_gene: TRBV27
CDR3aa: CASSWRDRADYEQYF
CDR3nt: TGTGCCAGCAGTTGGCGGGACAGGGCGGACTACGAGCAGTACTTC

d_gene: .
abundance: .
j_gene: TRBJ1-2
v_gene: TRBV10-1
CDR3aa: CASSSGTPVLRGYTF
CDR3nt: TGCGCCAGCAGTTCCGGGACACCCGTATTGCGAGGCTACACCTTC

d_gene: TRBD1
abundance: .
j_gene: TRBJ2-7
v_gene: TRBV15
CDR3aa: CATSGLKWTGDSYEQYF
CDR3nt: TGTGCCACCAGCGGACTAAAATGGACAGGGGATTCCTACGAGCAGTACTTC

d_gene: TRBD2
abundance: .
j_gene: TRBJ2-3
v_gene: TRBV7-6
CDR3aa: CASSSRGLADEVLSTDTQYF
CDR3nt: TGTGCCAGCAGCTCAAGGGGACTAGCGGACGAAGTACTTAGCACAGATACGCAGTATTTT

d_gene: TRBD1
abundance: few
j_gene: TRBJ2-5
v_gene: TRBV5-1
CDR3aa: CASSLGDRGPWETQYF
CDR3nt: TGCGCCAGCAGCTTGGGGGACAGGGGGCCCTGGGAGACCCAGTACTTC

d_gene: .
abundance: .
j_gene: TRBJ2-1
v_gene: TRBV20-1
CDR3aa: CSAIDNEQFF
CDR3nt: TGCAGTGCTATAGACAATGAGCAGTTCTTC

d_gene: TRBD1
abundance: .
j_gene: TRBJ2-7
v_gene: TRBV11-2
CDR3aa: CASSLDNRGEYEQYF
CDR3nt: TGTGCCAGCAGCTTAGATAACAGGGGAGAGTACGAGCAGTACTTC

d_gene: .
abundance: .
j_gene: TRBJ1-1
v_gene: TRBV7-2
CDR3aa: CASSLVGREAFF
CDR3nt: TGTGCCAGCAGCTTAGTAGGCAGGGAAGCTTTCTTT

d_gene: .
abundance: once
j_gene: TRBJ1-5
v_gene: TRBV7-2
CDR3aa: CASSLKSGNQPQHF
CDR3nt: TGTGCCAGCAGCTTAAAGTCAGGGAATCAGCCCCAGCATTTT

d_gene: TRBD2
abundance: .
j_gene: TRBJ2-1
v_gene: TRBV7-7
CDR3aa: CASSSGLAGVNEQFF
CDR3nt: TGTGCCAGCAGCTCGGGACTAGCGGGAGTCAATGAGCAGTTCTTC

d_gene: .
abundance: .
j_gene: TRBJ2-3
v_gene: TRBV5-4
CDR3aa: CASSHKTRGGTDTQYF
CDR3nt: TGTGCCAGCAGCCACAAAACCAGGGGAGGCACAGATACGCAGTATTTT

d_gene: TRBD1
abundance: .
j_gene: TRBJ1-4
v_gene: TRBV5-6
CDR3aa: CASSSDRGRLFF
CDR3nt: TGTGCCAGCAGCTCCGACAGGGGACGACTGTTTTTT

d_gene: TRBD1
abundance: .
j_gene: TRBJ1-1
v_gene: TRBV28
CDR3aa: CASRPGTGSWNTEAFF
CDR3nt: TGTGCCAGCAGACCCGGGACAGGGTCTTGGAACACTGAAGCTTTCTTT

d_gene: .
abundance: .
j_gene: TRBJ2-1
v_gene: TRBV29-1
CDR3aa: CSVVAWDRPGVDEQFF
CDR3nt: TGCAGCGTTGTAGCTTGGGACCGACCGGGGGTCGATGAGCAGTTCTTC

d_gene: TRBD1
abundance: .
j_gene: TRBJ1-3
v_gene: TRBV7-2
CDR3aa: CASSVLDRASSGNTIYF
CDR3nt: TGTGCCAGCAGCGTATTGGACAGGGCGTCCTCTGGAAACACCATATATTTT

d_gene: TRBD2
abundance: .
j_gene: TRBJ2-1
v_gene: TRBV7-9
CDR3aa: CASSFSGSHYNEQFF
CDR3nt: TGTGCCAGCAGCTTTAGCGGGAGCCACTACAATGAGCAGTTCTTC

d_gene: .
abundance: .
j_gene: TRBJ2-1
v_gene: TRBV28
CDR3aa: CASSLGGGDEQFF
CDR3nt: TGTGCCAGCAGTTTAGGGGGGGGCGATGAGCAGTTCTTC

d_gene: .
abundance: .
j_gene: TRBJ2-3
v_gene: TRBV11-2
CDR3aa: CASSARTGTQYF
CDR3nt: TGTGCCAGCAGCGCCAGAACGGGTACGCAGTATTTT

d_gene: .
abundance: .
j_gene: TRBJ2-7
v_gene: TRBV27
CDR3aa: CASWGATSPYEQYF
CDR3nt: TGTGCCAGCTGGGGGGCGACTAGCCCCTACGAGCAGTACTTC

d_gene: .
abundance: .
j_gene: TRBJ2-2
v_gene: TRBV21-1
CDR3aa: CASRKVEIWGQGFTGELFF
CDR3nt: TGTGCCAGCAGGAAAGTTGAGATCTGGGGACAGGGCTTCACCGGGGAGCTGTTTTTT

d_gene: TRBD2
abundance: .
j_gene: TRBJ2-7
v_gene: TRBV10-3
CDR3aa: CAISEKAGAYEQYF
CDR3nt: TGTGCCATCAGTGAAAAAGCGGGAGCCTACGAGCAGTACTTC

d_gene: TRBD1
abundance: .
j_gene: TRBJ2-4
v_gene: TRBV7-9
CDR3aa: CASSRQGGSKNIQYF
CDR3nt: TGTGCCAGCAGCCGACAGGGGGGGTCCAAAAACATTCAGTACTTC

d_gene: .
abundance: .
j_gene: TRBJ1-2
v_gene: TRBV27
CDR3aa: CASSLGQRNYGYTF
CDR3nt: TGTGCCAGCAGTTTAGGACAGAGAAACTATGGCTACACCTTC

d_gene: .
abundance: once
j_gene: TRBJ1-5
v_gene: TRBV6-4
CDR3aa: CASSEGQNQPQHF
CDR3nt: TGTGCCAGCAGTGAGGGGCAGAATCAGCCCCAGCATTTT

d_gene: TRBD2
abundance: .
j_gene: TRBJ2-7
v_gene: TRBV28
CDR3aa: CASSLPGEGDHEQYF
CDR3nt: TGTGCCAGCAGTTTACCCGGGGAGGGTGACCACGAGCAGTACTTC

d_gene: .
abundance: once
j_gene: TRBJ2-7
v_gene: TRBV10-1
CDR3aa: CASSEGGRDEQYF
CDR3nt: TGCGCCAGCAGTGAGGGGGGGAGAGACGAGCAGTACTTC

d_gene: .
abundance: .
j_gene: TRBJ1-2
v_gene: TRBV19
CDR3aa: CASSFTGIYGYTF
CDR3nt: TGTGCCAGTAGTTTTACAGGGATCTATGGCTACACCTTC

d_gene: TRBD1
abundance: .
j_gene: TRBJ2-7
v_gene: TRBV27
CDR3aa: CASSLTGTIYEQYF
CDR3nt: TGTGCCAGCAGTTTGACAGGGACCATCTACGAGCAGTACTTC

d_gene: .
abundance: .
j_gene: TRBJ1-2
v_gene: TRBV27
CDR3aa: CASSPLGGLYGYTF
CDR3nt: TGTGCCAGCAGTCCACTCGGGGGACTTTATGGCTACACCTTC

d_gene: .
abundance: .
j_gene: TRBJ1-2
v_gene: TRBV2
CDR3aa: CASRIRSYGYTF
CDR3nt: TGTGCCAGCAGGATCCGGAGCTATGGCTACACCTTC

d_gene: TRBD1
abundance: .
j_gene: TRBJ1-2
v_gene: TRBV2
CDR3aa: CASIVDRGSYGYTF
CDR3nt: TGTGCCAGCATAGTAGACAGGGGGTCCTATGGCTACACCTTC

d_gene: TRBD2
abundance: .
j_gene: TRBJ2-1
v_gene: TRBV27
CDR3aa: CASSPVAGWAEDEQFF
CDR3nt: TGTGCCAGCAGCCCGGTAGCGGGGTGGGCGGAGGATGAGCAGTTCTTC

d_gene: TRBD1
abundance: once
j_gene: TRBJ2-2
v_gene: TRBV4-1
CDR3aa: CASSQTGTVYSGELFF
CDR3nt: TGCGCCAGCAGCCAAACCGGGACAGTCTACTCCGGGGAGCTGTTTTTT

d_gene: TRBD2
abundance: .
j_gene: TRBJ2-7
v_gene: TRBV2
CDR3aa: CASSTRTSGTYEQYF
CDR3nt: TGTGCCAGCAGTACCCGGACTAGCGGGACTTACGAGCAGTACTTC

d_gene: TRBD2
abundance: .
j_gene: TRBJ2-5
v_gene: TRBV13
CDR3aa: CASSAYSLALAGGKETQYF
CDR3nt: TGTGCCAGCAGCGCTTATTCCCTTGCTCTAGCGGGAGGAAAGGAGACCCAGTACTTC

d_gene: TRBD1
abundance: once
j_gene: TRBJ2-7
v_gene: TRBV9
CDR3aa: CASSVEGDRGRYEQYF
CDR3nt: TGTGCCAGCAGCGTAGAGGGAGACAGGGGTCGGTACGAGCAGTACTTC

d_gene: .
abundance: few
j_gene: TRBJ2-1
v_gene: TRBV4-2
CDR3aa: CASSQDGTGYNEQFF
CDR3nt: TGTGCCAGCAGCCAAGATGGGACTGGGTACAATGAGCAGTTCTTC

d_gene: .
abundance: .
j_gene: TRBJ2-3
v_gene: TRBV7-2
CDR3aa: CASSLVGGPTDTQYF
CDR3nt: TGTGCCAGCAGCTTAGTCGGGGGACCCACAGATACGCAGTATTTT

d_gene: .
abundance: .
j_gene: TRBJ1-1
v_gene: TRBV10-3
CDR3aa: CAIRLDSRNTEAFF
CDR3nt: TGTGCCATCAGGCTGGACAGTCGGAACACTGAAGCTTTCTTT

d_gene: .
abundance: .
j_gene: TRBJ2-7
v_gene: TRBV6-1
CDR3aa: CASSHDRLYEQYF
CDR3nt: TGTGCCAGCAGCCATGACAGACTCTACGAGCAGTACTTC

d_gene: TRBD2
abundance: .
j_gene: TRBJ2-7
v_gene: TRBV4-1
CDR3aa: CASSQAGGNIYEQYF
CDR3nt: TGCGCCAGCAGCCAAGCGGGGGGAAATATCTACGAGCAGTACTTC

d_gene: TRBD1
abundance: .
j_gene: TRBJ2-7
v_gene: TRBV7-2
CDR3aa: CASSQRQGLIQGEQYF
CDR3nt: TGTGCCAGCAGCCAACGACAGGGATTAATTCAGGGCGAGCAGTACTTC

d_gene: .
abundance: .
j_gene: TRBJ1-2
v_gene: TRBV7-8
CDR3aa: CASSLNYVNRGTGASDF
CDR3nt: TGTGCCAGCAGCTTAAACTACGTGAACAGAGGGACGGGAGCTTCGGACTTC

d_gene: .
abundance: .
j_gene: TRBJ1-6
v_gene: TRBV11-2
CDR3aa: CASSRLPRVSPLHF
CDR3nt: TGTGCCAGCAGCCGTCTCCCCAGGGTTTCACCCCTCCACTTT

d_gene: TRBD1
abundance: .
j_gene: TRBJ2-2
v_gene: TRBV29-1
CDR3aa: CSVEDPGVRSGTGNTGELFF
CDR3nt: TGCAGCGTTGAAGATCCGGGGGTTCGATCCGGGACAGGGAACACCGGGGAGCTGTTTTTT

d_gene: .
abundance: .
j_gene: TRBJ2-7
v_gene: TRBV21-1
CDR3aa: CASSKGLARGEQYF
CDR3nt: TGTGCCAGCAGCAAAGGACTAGCTCGAGGCGAGCAGTACTTC

d_gene: TRBD2
abundance: .
j_gene: TRBJ2-1
v_gene: TRBV28
CDR3aa: CASRGVASGDFEQFF
CDR3nt: TGTGCCAGCCGAGGGGTGGCTAGCGGGGACTTTGAGCAGTTCTTC

d_gene: .
abundance: .
j_gene: TRBJ1-5
v_gene: TRBV19
CDR3aa: CASSTTGSSNQPQHF
CDR3nt: TGTGCCAGTAGTACGACAGGATCTAGCAATCAGCCCCAGCATTTT

d_gene: .
abundance: .
j_gene: TRBJ2-1
v_gene: TRBV27
CDR3aa: CASSLSPGVGYNEQFF
CDR3nt: TGTGCCAGCAGTTTATCGCCAGGGGTGGGATACAATGAGCAGTTCTTC

d_gene: .
abundance: .
j_gene: TRBJ2-1
v_gene: TRBV2
CDR3aa: CASASGTFLYNEQFF
CDR3nt: TGTGCCAGCGCTTCCGGGACATTCCTATACAATGAGCAGTTCTTC

d_gene: TRBD2
abundance: .
j_gene: TRBJ2-3
v_gene: TRBV7-9
CDR3aa: CASSLSTSGPDTQYF
CDR3nt: TGTGCCAGCAGCTTATCGACTAGCGGACCAGATACGCAGTATTTT